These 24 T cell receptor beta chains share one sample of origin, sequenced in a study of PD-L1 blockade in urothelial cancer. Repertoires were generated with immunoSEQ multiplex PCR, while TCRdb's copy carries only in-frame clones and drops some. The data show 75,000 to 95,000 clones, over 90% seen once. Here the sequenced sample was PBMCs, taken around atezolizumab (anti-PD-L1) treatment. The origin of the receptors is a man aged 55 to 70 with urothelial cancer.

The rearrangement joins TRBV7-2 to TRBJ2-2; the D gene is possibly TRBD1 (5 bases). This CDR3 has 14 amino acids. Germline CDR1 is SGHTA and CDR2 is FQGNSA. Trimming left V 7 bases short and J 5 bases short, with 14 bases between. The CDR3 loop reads CASNPGMRTGELFF. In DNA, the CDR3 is TGTGCCAGCAACCCAGGGATGAGAACCGGGGAGCTGTTTTTT.

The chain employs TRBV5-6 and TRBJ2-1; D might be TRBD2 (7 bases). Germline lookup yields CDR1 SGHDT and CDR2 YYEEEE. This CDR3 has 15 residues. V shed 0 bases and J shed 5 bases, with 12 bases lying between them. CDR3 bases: TGTGCCAGCAGCTTGGAGCGGGGACAAGACAATGAGCAGTTCTTC. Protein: CASSLERGQDNEQFF. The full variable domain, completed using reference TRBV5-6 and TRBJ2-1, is DAGVTQSPTHLIKTRGQQVTLRCSPKSGHDTVSWYQQALGQGPQFIFQYYEEEERQRGNFPDRFSGHQFPNYSSELNVNALLLGDSALYLCASSLERGQDNEQFFGPGTRLTVL.

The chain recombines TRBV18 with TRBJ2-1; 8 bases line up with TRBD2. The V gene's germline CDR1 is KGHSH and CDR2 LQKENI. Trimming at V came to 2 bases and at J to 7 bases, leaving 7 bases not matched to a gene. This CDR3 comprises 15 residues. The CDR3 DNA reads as TGTGCCAGCTCACCAATACGGCGGGGGGATAATGAGCAGTTCTTC. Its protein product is CASSPIRRGDNEQFF.

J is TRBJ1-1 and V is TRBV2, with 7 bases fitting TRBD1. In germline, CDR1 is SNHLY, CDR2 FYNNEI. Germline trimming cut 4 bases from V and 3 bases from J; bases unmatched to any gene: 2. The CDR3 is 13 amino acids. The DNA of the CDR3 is TGTGCCAGCAGTGGCCAGGGGGACACTGAAGCTTTCTTT. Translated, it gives CASSGQGDTEAFF.

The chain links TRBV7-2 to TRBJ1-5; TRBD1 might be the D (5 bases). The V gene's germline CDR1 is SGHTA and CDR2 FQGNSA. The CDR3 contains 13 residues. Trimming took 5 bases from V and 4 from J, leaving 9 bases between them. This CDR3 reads CASSQNRNQPQHF. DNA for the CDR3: TGTGCCAGCAGCCAAAACAGGAATCAGCCCCAGCATTTT.

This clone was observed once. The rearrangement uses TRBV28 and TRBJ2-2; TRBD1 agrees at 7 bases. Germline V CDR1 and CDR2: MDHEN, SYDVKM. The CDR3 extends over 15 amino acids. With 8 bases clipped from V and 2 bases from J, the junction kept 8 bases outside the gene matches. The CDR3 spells CASRQGSRNTGELFF. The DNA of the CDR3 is TGTGCCAGCCGACAGGGTAGTAGAAACACCGGGGAGCTGTTTTTT.

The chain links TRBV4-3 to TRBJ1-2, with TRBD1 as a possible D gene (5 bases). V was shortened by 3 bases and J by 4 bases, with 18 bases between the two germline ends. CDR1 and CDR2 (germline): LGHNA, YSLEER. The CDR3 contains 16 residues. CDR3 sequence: CASSQRWGLEPYGYTF. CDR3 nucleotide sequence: TGCGCCAGCAGCCAGAGATGGGGCCTCGAACCCTATGGCTACACCTTC.

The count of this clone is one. The CDR3: CASSLWAGSTDTQYF. The DNA for the CDR3 is TGTGCCAGCAGCTTGTGGGCAGGTAGCACAGATACGCAGTATTTT. The chain employs TRBV5-4 and TRBJ2-3; D is uncertain. Trimming stripped 1 base from V and 0 bases from J, with 9 bases between. Germline V gives CDR1 SGHNT, CDR2 YYREEE (reference sequence). The CDR3 runs to 15 residues.

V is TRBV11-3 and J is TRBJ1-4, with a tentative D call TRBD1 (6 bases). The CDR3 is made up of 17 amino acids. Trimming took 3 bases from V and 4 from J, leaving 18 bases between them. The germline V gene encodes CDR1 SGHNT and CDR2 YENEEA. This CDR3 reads CASSLILRTGINEKLFF. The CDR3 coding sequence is TGTGCCAGCAGCTTGATTTTGCGAACAGGGATTAATGAAAAACTGTTTTTT. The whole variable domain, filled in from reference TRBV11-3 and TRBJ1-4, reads EAGVVQSPRYKIIEKKQPVAFWCNPISGHNTLYWYLQNLGQGPELLIRYENEEAVDDSQLPKDRFSAERLKGVDSTLKIQPAELGDSAVYLCASSLILRTGINEKLFFGSGTQLSVL.

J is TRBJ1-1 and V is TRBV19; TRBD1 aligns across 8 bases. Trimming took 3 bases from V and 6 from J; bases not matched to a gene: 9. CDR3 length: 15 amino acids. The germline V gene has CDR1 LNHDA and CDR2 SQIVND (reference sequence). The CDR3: CASSILTGQGSEAFF. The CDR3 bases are TGTGCCAGTAGTATCTTGACTGGACAGGGCTCTGAAGCTTTCTTT.

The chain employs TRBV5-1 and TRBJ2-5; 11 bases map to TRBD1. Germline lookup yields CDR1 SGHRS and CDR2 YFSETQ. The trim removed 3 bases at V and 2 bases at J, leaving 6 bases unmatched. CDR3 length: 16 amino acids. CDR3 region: CASSWRGQGGQETQYF. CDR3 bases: TGCGCCAGCAGCTGGCGGGGACAGGGGGGACAAGAGACCCAGTACTTC. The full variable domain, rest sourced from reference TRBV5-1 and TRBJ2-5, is KAGVTQTPRYLIKTRGQQVTLSCSPISGHRSVSWYQQTPGQGLQFLFEYFSETQRNKGNFPGRFSGRQFSNSRSEMNVSTLELGDSALYLCASSWRGQGGQETQYFGPGTRLLVL.

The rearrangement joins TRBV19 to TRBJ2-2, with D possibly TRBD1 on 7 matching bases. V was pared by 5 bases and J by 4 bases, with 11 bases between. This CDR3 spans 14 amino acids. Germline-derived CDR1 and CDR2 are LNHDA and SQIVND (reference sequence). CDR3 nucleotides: TGTGCCAGTAGTTGGCAGGGGGGCACCGGGGAGCTGTTTTTT. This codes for CASSWQGGTGELFF.

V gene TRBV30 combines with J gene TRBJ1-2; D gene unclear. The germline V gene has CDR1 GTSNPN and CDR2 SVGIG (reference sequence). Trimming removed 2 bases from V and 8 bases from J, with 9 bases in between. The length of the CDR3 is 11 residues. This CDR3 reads CAWSTVGGYTF. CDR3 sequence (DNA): TGTGCCTGGAGTACAGTTGGGGGCTACACCTTC.

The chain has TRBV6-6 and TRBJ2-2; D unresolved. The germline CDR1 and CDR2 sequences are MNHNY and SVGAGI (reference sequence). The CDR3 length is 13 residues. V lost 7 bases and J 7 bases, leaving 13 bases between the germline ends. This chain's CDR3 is CASTPRQVGELFF. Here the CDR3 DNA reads TGTGCCAGCACTCCCCGTCAGGTCGGGGAGCTGTTTTTT.

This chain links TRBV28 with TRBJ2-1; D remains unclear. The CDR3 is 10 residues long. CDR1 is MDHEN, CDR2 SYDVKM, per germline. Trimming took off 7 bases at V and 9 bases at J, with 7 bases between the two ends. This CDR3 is CASTGVEQFF. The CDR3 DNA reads TGTGCCAGCACCGGAGTTGAGCAGTTCTTC.

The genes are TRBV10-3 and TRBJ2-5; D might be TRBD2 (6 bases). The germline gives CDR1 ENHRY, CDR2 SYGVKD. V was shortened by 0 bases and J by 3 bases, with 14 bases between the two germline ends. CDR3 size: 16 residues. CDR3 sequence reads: CAISESAGLGEETQYF. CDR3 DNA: TGTGCCATCAGTGAGTCTGCGGGGTTGGGGGAAGAGACCCAGTACTTC.

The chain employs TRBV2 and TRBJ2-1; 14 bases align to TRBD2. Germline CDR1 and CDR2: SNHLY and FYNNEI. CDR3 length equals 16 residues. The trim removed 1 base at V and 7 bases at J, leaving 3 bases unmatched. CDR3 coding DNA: TGTGCCAGCAGTGAAGGACTAGCGGGAGGGAGGAATGAGCAGTTCTTC. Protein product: CASSEGLAGGRNEQFF.

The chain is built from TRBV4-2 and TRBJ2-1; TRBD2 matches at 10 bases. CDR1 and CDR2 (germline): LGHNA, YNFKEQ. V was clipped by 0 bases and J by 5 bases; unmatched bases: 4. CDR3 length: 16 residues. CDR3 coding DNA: TGTGCCAGCAGCCAAGATTTGCTAGCGGGAGACAATGAGCAGTTCTTC. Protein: CASSQDLLAGDNEQFF.

The CDR3 coding sequence is TGTGCCTGGAGTTCTTACAGGGGTGATCAGCCCCAGCATTTT. It encodes CAWSSYRGDQPQHF. The J gene is TRBJ1-5, the V gene TRBV30; 7 positions agree with TRBD1. V lost 2 bases to trimming and J lost 5 bases; unmatched junction nucleotides: 6. The CDR3 has 14 residues. Germline V gives CDR1 GTSNPN, CDR2 SVGIG (reference sequence).

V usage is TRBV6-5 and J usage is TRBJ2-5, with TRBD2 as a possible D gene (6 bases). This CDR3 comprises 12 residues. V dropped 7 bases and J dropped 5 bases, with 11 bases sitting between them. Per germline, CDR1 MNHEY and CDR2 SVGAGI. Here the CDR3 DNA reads TGTGCCAGCACGGAGGAGGGGGAGACCCAGTACTTC. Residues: CASTEEGETQYF.

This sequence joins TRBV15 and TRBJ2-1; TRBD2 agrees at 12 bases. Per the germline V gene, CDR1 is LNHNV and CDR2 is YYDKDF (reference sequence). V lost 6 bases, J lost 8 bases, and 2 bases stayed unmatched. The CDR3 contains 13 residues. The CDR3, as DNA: TGTGCCACCAGGACTAGCGGGAGTTATGAGCAGTTCTTC. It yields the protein CATRTSGSYEQFF.

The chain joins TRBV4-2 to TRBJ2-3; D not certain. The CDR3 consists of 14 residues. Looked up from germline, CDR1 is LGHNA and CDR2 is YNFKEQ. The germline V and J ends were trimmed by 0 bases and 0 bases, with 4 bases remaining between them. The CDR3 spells CASSQDGSTDTQYF. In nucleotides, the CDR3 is TGTGCCAGCAGCCAAGACGGGAGCACAGATACGCAGTATTTT.

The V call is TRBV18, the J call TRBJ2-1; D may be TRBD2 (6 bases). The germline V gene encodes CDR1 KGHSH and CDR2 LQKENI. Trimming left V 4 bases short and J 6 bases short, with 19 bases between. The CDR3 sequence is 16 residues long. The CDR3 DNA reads TGTGCCAGCTCACTGTCTTCGCGGGGTAAGGGCAATGAGCAGTTCTTC. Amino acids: CASSLSSRGKGNEQFF.

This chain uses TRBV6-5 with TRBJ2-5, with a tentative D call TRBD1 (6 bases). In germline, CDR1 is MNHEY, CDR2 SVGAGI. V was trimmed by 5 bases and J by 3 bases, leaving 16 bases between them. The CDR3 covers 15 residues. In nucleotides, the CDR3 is TGTGCCAGCAGTACCCCGGGACACCCTAAAGAGACCCAGTACTTC. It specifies CASSTPGHPKETQYF.